These 21 T cell receptor beta chains were sequenced from one sample in a study of control samples from healthy donors and cancer patients. The assay was immunoSEQ multiplex PCR, and TCRdb's table has in-frame clones only and misses some. The data hold some 130,000 clones, with roughly 90% observed a single time. The sample taken for sequencing was blood. The receptor set was obtained from a man in his forties in good health.

The chain couples TRBV25-1 to TRBJ1-1, with 8 bases aligning to TRBD1. Germline CDR1 reads MGHDK; CDR2 reads SYGVNS. Trimming cost V 8 bases and J 1 base; bases outside gene matches: 9. This CDR3 is 15 amino acids long. CDR3 nucleotide sequence: TGTGCCAGCGTAGGAGCAGGGGGCCCGAACACTGAAGCTTTCTTT. This sequence encodes CASVGAGGPNTEAFF. The full variable domain, in which reference TRBV25-1 and TRBJ1-1 provide the parts outside the CDR3, is EADIYQTPRYLVIGTGKKITLECSQTMGHDKMYWYQQDPGMELHLIHYSYGVNSTEKGDLSSESTVSRIRTEHFPLTLESARPSHTSQYLCASVGAGGPNTEAFFGQGTRLTVV.

This chain links TRBV5-4 with TRBJ2-5; the match to TRBD2 covers 11 bases. Germline V gene lookup returns CDR1 SGHNT and CDR2 YYREEE (reference sequence). The ends lost 2 bases at V and 0 bases at J; junction bases unmatched: 3. This CDR3 comprises 16 residues. CDR3 nucleotides: TGTGCCAGCAGCTTCCCTAGCGGGGGGAACCAAGAGACCCAGTACTTC. Encoded protein: CASSFPSGGNQETQYF.

The genes are TRBV5-1 and TRBJ2-7, with D perhaps assigned TRBD1 or TRBD2 (5 bases each). V dropped 4 bases and J dropped 3 bases, with 17 bases sitting between them. This CDR3 is built from 15 residues. Germline loops: CDR1 SGHRS, CDR2 YFSETQ. CDR3 sequence: CASSPEPGPGYEQYF. The CDR3 DNA is TGCGCCAGCAGCCCAGAACCGGGACCTGGCTACGAGCAGTACTTC.

A remark on this clone: The junction differs from germline at one of its ends, possibly a read error. This specimen includes other DNA sequences encoding the same CDR3. V is TRBV6-5 and J is TRBJ1-2, with 9 bases that match TRBD1. The germline gives CDR1 MNHEY, CDR2 SVGAGI. The CDR3 runs 13 residues. The CDR3 sequence is CASRETGGYGYTF. The CDR3, as DNA: TGCGCCAGCAGAGAGACAGGGGGCTATGGCTACACCTTC.

V gene TRBV11-1 combines with J gene TRBJ2-2; 15 bases align to TRBD2. V dropped 4 bases and J dropped 6; count of bases not matched to a gene: 3. The CDR3 has 16 amino acids. Germline V gene sequence: CDR1 SGHAT, CDR2 FQDESV (reference sequence). CDR3 in DNA: TGTGCCAGCAGCTCAAGGACTAGCGGGGGGGCCGGGGAGCTGTTTTTT. Translation gives CASSSRTSGGAGELFF.

The CDR3 here is CASSPRGDRGRDTEAFF. DNA for the CDR3: TGCGCCAGCAGCCCGCGGGGCGACAGGGGGCGGGACACTGAAGCTTTCTTT. V and J are TRBV5-1 and TRBJ1-1; 10 nucleotides match TRBD1. The CDR3 has 17 amino acids. Losses at the gene ends were 4 bases for V and 3 bases for J; bases not matched to a gene: 12. Germline values: CDR1 SGHRS, CDR2 YFSETQ.

The CDR3, as DNA: TGTGCCAGCAGCGACTCAAATAGAGGGTCAGGGGAGACCCAGTACTTC. It encodes CASSDSNRGSGETQYF. The chain joins TRBV7-8 to TRBJ2-5, with D perhaps being TRBD1 or TRBD2 (5 bases each). There are 16 residues in the CDR3. V gave up 5 bases and J gave up 5 bases, with 21 bases separating them. Germline V gene data show CDR1 as SGHVS and CDR2 as FQNEAQ. Full variable domain (missing parts from reference TRBV7-8 and TRBJ2-5): GAGVSQSPRYKVAKRGQDVALRCDPISGHVSLFWYQQALGQGPEFLTYFQNEAQLDKSGLPSDRFFAERPEGSVSTLKIQRTQQEDSAVYLCASSDSNRGSGETQYFGPGTRLLVL.

A few counts support this clone. This chain connects TRBV7-9 to TRBJ2-1; maybe TRBD2 (5 bases). The CDR3 has 14 residues. In germline, CDR1 is SEHNR, CDR2 FQNEAQ (reference sequence). Trimming cost V 7 bases and J 2 bases, with 12 bases left between them. The CDR3 loop reads CASIHRAAYNEQFF. The CDR3 nucleotides are TGTGCCAGCATTCACCGAGCGGCCTACAATGAGCAGTTCTTC.

The V gene is TRBV6-2 or TRBV6-3, the J gene TRBJ1-2; D is unresolved. The CDR3 is 12 amino acids. V shed 3 bases and J shed 6 bases, with 8 bases lying between them. Germline values: CDR1 MNHEY, CDR2 SVGEGT. The CDR3 here is CASSYNWNGYTF. CDR3 nucleotides: TGTGCCAGCAGTTATAACTGGAATGGCTACACCTTC.

Only one count was recorded for this clone. The chain is built from TRBV28 and TRBJ1-5, with 8 bases aligning to TRBD1. This CDR3 contains 16 residues. From germline, CDR1 is MDHEN and CDR2 SYDVKM. Trimming took 1 base from V and 5 from J; bases not matched to a gene: 7. CDR3 amino acids: CASSLFLETGDQPQHF. The CDR3 region has the DNA TGTGCCAGCAGTTTATTCCTCGAGACAGGGGATCAGCCCCAGCATTTT.

This chain links TRBV9 with TRBJ1-1; a possible D gene is TRBD1 (6 bases). V lost 5 bases and J lost 4, with 18 bases in between. The CDR3 extends over 15 amino acids. CDR1 and CDR2 from the germline V gene are SGDLS and YYNGEE. CDR3 nucleotide sequence: TGTGCCAGCAGTGCAGAGACAGGCGGGTTCACTGAAGCTTTCTTT. It codes for CASSAETGGFTEAFF.

This chain links TRBV3-1 (or the pseudogene TRBV3-2) with TRBJ2-5; D is uncertain. The germline CDR1 and CDR2 sequences are LGHDT and YNNKEL (reference sequence). This CDR3 region has 12 residues. Trimming pared 1 base from V and 2 bases from J, leaving 2 bases between. CDR3 DNA: TGTGCCAGCAGCCAAGGGCAAGAGACCCAGTACTTC. This translates into CASSQGQETQYF.

The rearrangement joins TRBV4-1 to TRBJ2-7; D gene unclear. The CDR3 contains 14 residues. Germline V gives CDR1 MGHRA, CDR2 YSYEKL. V was shortened by 1 base and J by 1 base, with 8 bases between the two germline ends. The CDR3 DNA is TGCGCCAGCAGCCAAGTGACTGGTTCCTACGAGCAGTACTTC. Protein sequence: CASSQVTGSYEQYF.

This clone came up once. The chain has TRBV5-1 and TRBJ1-6; D is undetermined. In germline, CDR1 is SGHRS, CDR2 YFSETQ. V shed 4 bases and J shed 9 bases, with 17 bases lying between them. The CDR3 runs 15 residues. CDR3 in DNA: TGCGCCAGCAGCCCGAATGAAATGGGGAGTTCACCCCTCCACTTT. This encodes CASSPNEMGSSPLHF. Full variable domain (rest looked up from reference TRBV5-1 and TRBJ1-6): KAGVTQTPRYLIKTRGQQVTLSCSPISGHRSVSWYQQTPGQGLQFLFEYFSETQRNKGNFPGRFSGRQFSNSRSEMNVSTLELGDSALYLCASSPNEMGSSPLHFGNGTRLTVT.

The V gene is TRBV9, the J gene TRBJ2-7; 7 bases fit TRBD1. This CDR3 region has 15 residues. In germline, CDR1 is SGDLS, CDR2 YYNGEE. The V and J ends lost 0 bases and 3 bases, in that order; junction bases with no gene match: 6. The CDR3 is CASSVGGGLSYEQYF. The CDR3 DNA reads as TGTGCCAGCAGCGTAGGAGGGGGCCTAAGCTACGAGCAGTACTTC.

A few counts support this clone. The chain employs TRBV16 and TRBJ1-5; D might be TRBD1 (5 bases). The V and J ends lost 0 bases and 5 bases respectively, with 20 bases between them. The CDR3 totals 18 residues. The germline gives CDR1 KGHSY, CDR2 FQNENV. In DNA form, the CDR3 reads TGTGCCAGCAGCCAATCGTCGGTGAGAGGGGTTTGGGATCAGCCCCAGCATTTT. Translation gives CASSQSSVRGVWDQPQHF.

The chain has TRBV30 and TRBJ2-1, with D hard to call. V was shortened by 0 bases and J by 6 bases, with 6 bases between the two germline ends. CDR3 length: 12 amino acids. Per germline, CDR1 GTSNPN and CDR2 SVGIG (reference sequence). This CDR3 is CAWSVRGNEQFF. CDR3 coding DNA: TGTGCCTGGAGTGTACGAGGCAATGAGCAGTTCTTC.

V usage is TRBV5-1 and J usage is TRBJ1-2; D gene ambiguous. The V end lost 0 bases, the J end lost 8 bases, and 14 bases lay between the germline ends. The CDR3 spans 14 residues. CDR1 and CDR2 (germline): SGHRS, YFSETQ. The CDR3 protein is CASSLELGPGGYTF. In DNA, the CDR3 is TGCGCCAGCAGCTTGGAGTTAGGCCCTGGCGGCTACACCTTC.

This chain links TRBV9 with TRBJ2-5; tentative D call: TRBD2 (6 bases). This CDR3 contains 14 residues. Germline CDR1 reads SGDLS; CDR2 reads YYNGEE. Trimming removed 3 bases from V and 2 bases from J, with 11 bases in between. The CDR3 loop reads CASSGPGTQETQYF. DNA of the CDR3: TGTGCCAGCAGCGGGCCCGGGACTCAAGAGACCCAGTACTTC.

The rearrangement uses TRBV14 and TRBJ2-2, with D possibly TRBD1 on 6 matching bases. The germline V and J ends were trimmed by 4 bases and 6 bases, with 21 bases remaining between them. This CDR3 is 17 amino acids long. Germline assignment: CDR1 SGHDN and CDR2 FVKESK. CDR3 sequence (DNA): TGTGCCAGCAGCCGAAGGTGGTCGGCAGGGGTCCCCGGGGAGCTGTTTTTT. Amino acids: CASSRRWSAGVPGELFF.

V gene TRBV5-4 combines with J gene TRBJ2-3, with TRBD1 matching over 9 bases. Trimming at V came to 0 bases and at J to 4 bases, leaving 6 bases not matched to a gene. This CDR3 spans 16 amino acids. CDR1 is SGHNT and CDR2 is YYREEE in the germline V gene (reference sequence). In nucleotides, the CDR3 is TGTGCCAGCAGCTTGGGGTTGGACAGGGGAGCAGATACGCAGTATTTT. Protein: CASSLGLDRGADTQYF.